This TCR beta chain was obtained from a study of CD8+ T cells in alopecia areata. Findings of the study overall: Significant decreases in scalp clonality and expanded CD8+ clones followed tofacitinib treatment. It was observed that many expanded lesional clones persisted in scalp and blood during tofacitinib.

Noted treatment: oral pan-JAK inhibitor, 5-10 mg twice daily. This CDR3 has 15 amino acids. The germline V gene has CDR1 SGHRS and CDR2 YFSETQ. The ends lost 2 bases at V and 2 bases at J; junction bases unmatched: 1. Concerning this clone itself: Its antigen is still unknown. Other nucleotide sequences from this sample produce the same CDR3.

Reverse transcription of extracted RNA yielded cDNA, which provided the sequencing template. Some clones are missing from TCRdb's copy, which holds only in-frame ones; the method was immunoSEQ multiplex PCR. This table holds 150,000 to 200,000 clones, about 48% found once. The sample in question was CD8+ T cells sorted from blood, obtained at week 24, from a patient treated with tofacitinib. The chain employs TRBV5-1 and TRBJ2-1; 10 positions match TRBD2. This TCR was recovered from a human donor with alopecia areata. Here the CDR3 reads CASSLSGGAYNEQFF. In DNA form, the CDR3 reads TGCGCCAGCAGCTTAAGCGGGGGGGCCTACAATGAGCAGTTCTTC.